This T cell receptor beta chain originates from a study of human T cells and chemical hapten exposure. Within the library, unique molecular identifiers were attached to each individual cDNA molecule. TCRdb fed the RACE reads into MiXCR, producing one record per CDR3 protein. The sample has almost 35,000 distinct CDR3 sequences; 10% are singletons. This clonotype was seen at least ten times. Its antigen remains unidentified. The CDR3 totals 15 residues. V was clipped by 2 bases and J by 0 bases, with 8 bases between them. Per the germline V gene, CDR1 is KGHSH and CDR2 is LQKENI. General study results and limits: TCRs at high frequency, those above 1 in 1000, did not change with DPC sensitization.

Time point meaning: pre-sensitization, week 0. The sample's treatment: therapeutic diphenylcyclopropenone sensitization with weekly scalp DPC. RNA extraction used unfractionated whole blood as the source of total RNA. Patches went on only after blood had been drawn each time. This chain uses TRBV18 with TRBJ1-3; D is possibly TRBD1 (6 bases). This TCR was recovered from a man aged 45-65 years with alopecia areata. Some clones in this sample may be carry-over from other donors' samples. The sequenced sample was whole blood, obtained in connection with sensitization to the hapten diphenylcyclopropenone (DPC). DNA of the CDR3: TGTGCCAGCTCACCAAGACAGGTCTCTGGAAACACCATATATTTT. Translated: CASSPRQVSGNTIYF. The variable domain in full, with the rest retrieved from reference TRBV18 and TRBJ1-3, is NAGVMQNPRHLVRRRGQEARLRCSPMKGHSHVYWYRQLPEEGLKFMVYLQKENIIDESGMPKERFSAEFPKEGPSILRIQQVVRGDSAAYFCASSPRQVSGNTIYFGEGSWLTVV.